This T cell receptor (beta chain) was observed in a study of blood T cells in healthy people across ages. PCR was performed a second time for about 7 to 11 cycles using a sample-barcoded 5' primer and a J-beta primer mix. Sequencing yielded, for each sample, at least 3 million paired-end reads carrying CDR3. MiXCR, run by TCRdb on the 5' RACE reads, gives a single entry per CDR3 protein. The table shows approximately 790,000 distinct CDR3 sequences, with approximately 59% occurring only once. This clonotype was recorded a few times. Trimming at V came to 2 bases and at J to 4 bases, leaving 3 bases not matched to a gene. CDR1 is SGHTS, CDR2 YDEGEE, per germline. The CDR3 runs to 14 residues. With each sample, at least 5 micrograms of total RNA were extracted.

This receptor was identified in a man aged 25 to 40 in good health. The sample was blood. The chain is built from TRBV5-8 and TRBJ2-1, with 7 bases matching TRBD2. The CDR3 nucleotides read TGTGCCAGCAGCTTCACTAGCGAATACAATGAGCAGTTCTTC. Translation gives CASSFTSEYNEQFF.